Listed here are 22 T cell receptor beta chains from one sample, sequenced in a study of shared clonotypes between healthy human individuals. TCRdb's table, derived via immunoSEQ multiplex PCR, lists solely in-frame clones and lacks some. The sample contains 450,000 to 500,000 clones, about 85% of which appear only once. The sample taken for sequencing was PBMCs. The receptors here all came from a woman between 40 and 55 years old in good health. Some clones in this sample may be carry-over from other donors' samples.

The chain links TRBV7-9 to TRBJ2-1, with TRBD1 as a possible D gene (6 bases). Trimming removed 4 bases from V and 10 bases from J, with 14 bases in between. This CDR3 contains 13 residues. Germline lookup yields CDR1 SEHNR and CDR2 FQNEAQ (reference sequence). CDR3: CASSSSGTTEQFF. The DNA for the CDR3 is TGTGCCAGCAGCTCAAGTGGGACAACCGAGCAGTTCTTC.

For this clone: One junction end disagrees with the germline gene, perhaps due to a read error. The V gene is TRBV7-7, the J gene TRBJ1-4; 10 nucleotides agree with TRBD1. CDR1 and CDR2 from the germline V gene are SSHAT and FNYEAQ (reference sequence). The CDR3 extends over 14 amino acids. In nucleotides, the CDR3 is TGTGCTAGCAGTACCGGGACAGGGGATGAAAAACTGTTTTTT. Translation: CASSTGTGDEKLFF.

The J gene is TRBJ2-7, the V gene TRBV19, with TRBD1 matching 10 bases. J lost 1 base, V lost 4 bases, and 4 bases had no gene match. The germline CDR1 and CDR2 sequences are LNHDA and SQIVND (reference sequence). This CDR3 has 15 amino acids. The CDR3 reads CASSRGQGVSYEQYF. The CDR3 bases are TGTGCCAGTAGTAGAGGACAGGGGGTATCCTACGAGCAGTACTTC.

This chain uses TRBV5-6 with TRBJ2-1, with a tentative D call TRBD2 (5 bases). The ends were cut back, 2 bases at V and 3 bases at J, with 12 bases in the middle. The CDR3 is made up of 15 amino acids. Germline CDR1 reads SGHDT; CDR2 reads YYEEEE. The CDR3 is CASSFVPGFYNEQFF. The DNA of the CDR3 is TGTGCCAGCAGCTTCGTCCCGGGGTTCTACAATGAGCAGTTCTTC.

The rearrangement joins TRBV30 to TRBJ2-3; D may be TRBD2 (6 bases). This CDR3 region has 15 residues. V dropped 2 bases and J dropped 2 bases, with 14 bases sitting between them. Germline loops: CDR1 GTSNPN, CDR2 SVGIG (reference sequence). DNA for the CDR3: TGTGCCTGGAGTCCCCTAGCGACCCCCACAGATACGCAGTATTTT. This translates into CAWSPLATPTDTQYF.

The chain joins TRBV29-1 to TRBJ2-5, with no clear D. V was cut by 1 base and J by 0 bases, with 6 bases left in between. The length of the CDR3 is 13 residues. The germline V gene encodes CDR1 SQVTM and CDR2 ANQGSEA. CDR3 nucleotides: TGCAGCGTTGAAGGGCTTTACCAAGAGACCCAGTACTTC. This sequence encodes CSVEGLYQETQYF. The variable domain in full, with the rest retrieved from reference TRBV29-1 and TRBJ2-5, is SAVISQKPSRDICQRGTSLTIQCQVDSQVTMMFWYRQQPGQSLTLIATANQGSEATYESGFVIDKFPISRPNLTFSTLTVSNMSPEDSSIYLCSVEGLYQETQYFGPGTRLLVL.

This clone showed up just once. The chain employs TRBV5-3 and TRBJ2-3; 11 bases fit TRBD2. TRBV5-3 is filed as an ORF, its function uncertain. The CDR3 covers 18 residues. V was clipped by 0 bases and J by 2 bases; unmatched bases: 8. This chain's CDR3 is CARSLELAGEPITDTQYF. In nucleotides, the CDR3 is TGTGCCAGAAGCTTGGAACTAGCGGGAGAGCCTATCACAGATACGCAGTATTTT.

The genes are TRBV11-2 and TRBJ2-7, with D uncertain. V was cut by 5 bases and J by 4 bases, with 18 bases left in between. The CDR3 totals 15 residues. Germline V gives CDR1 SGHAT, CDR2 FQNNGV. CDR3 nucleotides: TGTGCCAGCAGCCTGGCCGATGGCGAATTATACGAGCAGTACTTC. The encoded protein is CASSLADGELYEQYF.

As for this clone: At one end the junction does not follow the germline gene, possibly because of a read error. DNA for the CDR3: TGCGCCAGCAGCTCGGGCCCGGGACAGGGGTTCGATCATTTCTTC. As protein: CASSSGPGQGFDHFF. The chain combines TRBV5-1 with TRBJ2-7; TRBD1 matches at 10 bases. The CDR3 covers 15 residues. CDR1 and CDR2 from the germline V gene are SGHRS and YFSETQ.

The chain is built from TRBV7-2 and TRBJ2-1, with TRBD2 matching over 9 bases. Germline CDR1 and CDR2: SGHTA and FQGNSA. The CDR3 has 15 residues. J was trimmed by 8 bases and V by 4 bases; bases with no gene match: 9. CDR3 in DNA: TGTGCCAGCAGCTCATTGGGCTTAGCGGGAGATGAGCAGTTCTTC. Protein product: CASSSLGLAGDEQFF.

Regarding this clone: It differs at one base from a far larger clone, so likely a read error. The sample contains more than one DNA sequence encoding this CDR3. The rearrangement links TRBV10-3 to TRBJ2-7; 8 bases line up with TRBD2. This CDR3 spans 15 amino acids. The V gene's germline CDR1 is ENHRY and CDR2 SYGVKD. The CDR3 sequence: CAISDTSGNSYEQYF. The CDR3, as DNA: TGTGCCATCAGTGACACTAGCGGAAACTCCTACGAGCAGTATTTC.

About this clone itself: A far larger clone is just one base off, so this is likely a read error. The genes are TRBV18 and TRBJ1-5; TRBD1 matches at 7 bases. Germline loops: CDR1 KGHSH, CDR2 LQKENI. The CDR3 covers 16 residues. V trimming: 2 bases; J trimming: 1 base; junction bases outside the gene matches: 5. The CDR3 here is CASSPLGGFSNQPQHF. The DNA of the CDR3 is TGTGCCAGCTCACCATTAGGGGGCTTCAGCAATCAGCCCCAGCATTTT.

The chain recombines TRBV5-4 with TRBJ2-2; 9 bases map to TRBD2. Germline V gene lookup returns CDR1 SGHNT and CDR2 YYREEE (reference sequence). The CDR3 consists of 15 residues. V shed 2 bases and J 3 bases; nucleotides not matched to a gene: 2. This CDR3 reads CASSFRGRDTGELFF. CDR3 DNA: TGTGCCAGCAGCTTCCGCGGGAGGGACACCGGGGAGCTGTTTTTT.

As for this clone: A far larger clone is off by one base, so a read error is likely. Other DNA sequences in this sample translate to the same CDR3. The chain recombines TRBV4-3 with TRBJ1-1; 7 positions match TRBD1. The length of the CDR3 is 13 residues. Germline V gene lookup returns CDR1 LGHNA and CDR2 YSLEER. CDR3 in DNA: TGCGCCAGCAGCCAAACAGGGGTCACTGAAGCCTTCTTT. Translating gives CASSQTGVTEAFF.

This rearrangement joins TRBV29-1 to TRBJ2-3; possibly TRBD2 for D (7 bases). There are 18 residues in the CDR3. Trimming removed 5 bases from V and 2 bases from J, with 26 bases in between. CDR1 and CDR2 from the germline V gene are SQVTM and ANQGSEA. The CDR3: CSVPSNGGRTAPTDTQYF. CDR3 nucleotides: TGCAGCGTTCCCTCAAACGGGGGGCGGACTGCGCCCACAGATACGCAGTATTTT.

The CDR3 sequence: CASSIVGAGEQYF. The CDR3 coding sequence is TGTGCCAGTAGTATAGTGGGGGCTGGCGAGCAGTACTTC. This chain uses TRBV19 with TRBJ2-7, with D possibly TRBD1 on 6 matching bases. Trimming removed 1 base from V and 6 bases from J, with 10 bases in between. The germline CDR1 and CDR2 sequences are LNHDA and SQIVND (reference sequence). The CDR3 contains 13 residues. Full variable domain (missing parts from reference TRBV19 and TRBJ2-7): DGGITQSPKYLFRKEGQNVTLSCEQNLNHDAMYWYRQDPGQGLRLIYYSQIVNDFQKGDIAEGYSVSREKKESFPLTVTSAQKNPTAFYLCASSIVGAGEQYFGPGTRLTVT.

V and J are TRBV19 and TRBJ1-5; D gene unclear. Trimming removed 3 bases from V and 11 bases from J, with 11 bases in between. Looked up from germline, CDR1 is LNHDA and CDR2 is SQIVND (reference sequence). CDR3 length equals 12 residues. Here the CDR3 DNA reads TGTGCCAGTAGTATGTTGCTCGGGTCCCAGCATTTT. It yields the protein CASSMLLGSQHF.

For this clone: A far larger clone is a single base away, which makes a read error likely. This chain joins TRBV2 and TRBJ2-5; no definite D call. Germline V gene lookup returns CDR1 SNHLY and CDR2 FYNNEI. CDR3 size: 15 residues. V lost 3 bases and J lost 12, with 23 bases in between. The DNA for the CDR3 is TGTGCCAGCAGTGATAGCTGGCCTTCCCCCTACGAGAAGTACTTC. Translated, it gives CASSDSWPSPYEKYF.

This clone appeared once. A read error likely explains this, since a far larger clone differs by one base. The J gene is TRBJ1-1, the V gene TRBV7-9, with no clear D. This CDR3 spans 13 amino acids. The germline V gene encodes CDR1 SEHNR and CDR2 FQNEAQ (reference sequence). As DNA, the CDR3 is TGTTCCAGCAGCCAATCCGGTGGGCCTGAAGCTTTCTTT. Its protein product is CSSSQSGGPEAFF.

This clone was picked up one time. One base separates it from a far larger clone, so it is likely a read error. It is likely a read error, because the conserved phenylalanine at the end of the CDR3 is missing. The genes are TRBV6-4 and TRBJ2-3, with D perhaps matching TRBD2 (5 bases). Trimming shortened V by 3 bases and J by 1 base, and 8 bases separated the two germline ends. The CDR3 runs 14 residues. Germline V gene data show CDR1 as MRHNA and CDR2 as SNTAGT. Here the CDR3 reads CASSDKGGTDTQYS. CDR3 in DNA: TGTGCCAGCAGTGATAAGGGAGGCACAGATACGCAGTATTCT.

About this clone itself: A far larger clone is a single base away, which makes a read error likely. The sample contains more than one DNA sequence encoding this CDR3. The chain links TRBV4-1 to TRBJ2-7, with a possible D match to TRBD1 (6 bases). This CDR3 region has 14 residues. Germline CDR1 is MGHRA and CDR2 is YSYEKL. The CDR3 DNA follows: TGCGCCAGCAGCCTAAGGGACAACTCCTATGAGCAGTACTTC. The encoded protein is CASSLRDNSYEQYF.

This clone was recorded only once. This chain's CDR3 is CASRGTSGVSSYEQYF. Here the CDR3 DNA reads TGTGCCAGCAGGGGAACTAGCGGGGTAAGCTCCTACGAGCAGTACTTC. The chain is built from TRBV2 and TRBJ2-7; 10 nucleotides match TRBD2. The germline V gene has CDR1 SNHLY and CDR2 FYNNEI. This CDR3 contains 16 residues. Germline trimming cut 6 bases from V and 0 bases from J; bases unmatched to any gene: 8.